Following are 15 T cell receptor beta chains from one sample sequenced in a study of shared clonotypes between healthy human individuals (TCRdb year 2020). Receptor libraries were prepared by the immunoSEQ multiplex PCR assay. Sourced from immuneACCESS, this table was stored by TCRdb with only in-frame sequences that have V and J called. A share of the clones is absent; for the studies checked, an unresolved V gene accounts for under half, and the remainder has no known explanation. The sample yields about 490,000 clones; 70% to 80% were counted once. The biggest ten clones account for 12% of the sample. The source material was PBMCs. These receptors originate from a woman between 40 and 50 years old in good health. Some clones in this sample may be carry-over from other donors' samples.

The chain joins TRBV28 to TRBJ1-5; the D is unclear. The CDR3 has 12 amino acids. Germline CDR1 reads MDHEN; CDR2 reads SYDVKM. Trimming removed 5 bases at V and 1 base at J, with 3 bases between. The CDR3 here is CASSDSNQPQHF. Written as DNA, the CDR3 is TGTGCCAGCAGTGACAGCAATCAGCCCCAGCATTTT.

The genes are TRBV7-3 and TRBJ2-1, with 9 bases aligning to TRBD2. Germline V gene lookup returns CDR1 SGHTA and CDR2 FQGTGA. After removal of 2 bases from V and 9 bases from J, the junction contained 8 bases not matched to a gene. CDR3 length: 15 residues. The CDR3 bases are TGTGCCAGCAGCTTACTCGCGGGAGGGCTGGGTGAGCAGTTCTTC. It encodes CASSLLAGGLGEQFF. The full variable domain, in which reference TRBV7-3 and TRBJ2-1 provide the parts outside the CDR3, is GAGVSQTPSNKVTEKGKYVELRCDPISGHTALYWYRQSLGQGPEFLIYFQGTGAADDSGLPNDRFFAVRPEGSVSTLKIQRTERGDSAVYLCASSLLAGGLGEQFFGPGTRLTVL.

The chain employs TRBV6-6 and TRBJ2-7; 8 bases fit TRBD1. V was pared by 4 bases and J by 1 base, with 6 bases of the junction left unmatched. This CDR3 has 15 residues. Per the germline V gene, CDR1 is MNHNY and CDR2 is SVGAGI (reference sequence). CDR3 nucleotide sequence: TGTGCCAGCAGTTTAGGGACAGGCCTTTCCTACGAGCAGTACTTC. Translation: CASSLGTGLSYEQYF.

The chain carries TRBV28 and TRBJ2-7; no clear D gene. The CDR3 has 18 residues. Germline values: CDR1 MDHEN, CDR2 SYDVKM. V was shortened by 0 bases and J by 0 bases, with 18 bases between the two germline ends. The CDR3 is CASSLWWGLGPHSYEQYF. The DNA of the CDR3 is TGTGCCAGCAGTTTATGGTGGGGTTTGGGTCCCCACTCCTACGAGCAGTACTTC.

This sequence joins TRBV6-5 and TRBJ2-5, with 10 bases identical to TRBD1. The junction had 3 bases not matched to a gene; V was cut back by 4 bases and J by 4 bases. The CDR3 extends over 14 amino acids. In germline, CDR1 is MNHEY, CDR2 SVGAGI. CDR3: CASSSWDRGETQYF. CDR3 sequence (DNA): TGTGCCAGCAGTTCATGGGACAGGGGAGAGACCCAGTACTTC.

The chain employs TRBV6-4 and TRBJ2-3; D unresolved. The CDR3 spans 14 residues. With 4 bases removed from V and 2 bases from J, the gap between germline ends came to 10 bases. The germline V gene has CDR1 MRHNA and CDR2 SNTAGT. The CDR3 is CASSAEFLTDTQYF. Written as DNA, the CDR3 is TGTGCCAGCAGTGCTGAATTTCTCACAGATACGCAGTATTTT.

Here the CDR3 DNA reads TGTGCCAGCAGTGTTGTGCCAGATACGCAGTATTTT. This codes for CASSVVPDTQYF. The chain uses TRBV2 and TRBJ2-3; D gene uncertain. V was clipped by 4 bases and J by 4 bases, with 6 bases between them. The CDR3 extends over 12 amino acids. Germline-derived CDR1 and CDR2 are SNHLY and FYNNEI.

This clone was seen at least ten times. The chain uses TRBV11-3 and TRBJ2-2; the match to TRBD2 covers 8 bases. Germline CDR1 reads SGHNT; CDR2 reads YENEEA. V lost 5 bases, J lost 3 bases, and 11 bases stayed unmatched. CDR3 length: 17 amino acids. This CDR3 reads CASSENSAGVYTGELFF. The CDR3 region has the DNA TGTGCCAGCAGCGAGAACTCAGCGGGAGTGTACACCGGGGAGCTGTTTTTT. Full variable domain (outside the CDR3, taken from reference TRBV11-3 and TRBJ2-2): EAGVVQSPRYKIIEKKQPVAFWCNPISGHNTLYWYLQNLGQGPELLIRYENEEAVDDSQLPKDRFSAERLKGVDSTLKIQPAELGDSAVYLCASSENSAGVYTGELFFGEGSRLTVL.

V and J are TRBV19 and TRBJ1-4; D unclear. The CDR3 totals 19 residues. Trimming took 0 bases from V and 2 from J, leaving 19 bases between them. Germline V gives CDR1 LNHDA, CDR2 SQIVND (reference sequence). The CDR3 coding sequence is TGTGCCAGTAGTATAGATTCTTCCCTCCCCCGGAGGACTAATGAAAAACTGTTTTTT. Translating it yields CASSIDSSLPRRTNEKLFF.

The chain combines TRBV18 with TRBJ1-4; D unresolved. CDR1 and CDR2 (germline): KGHSH, LQKENI. Trimming removed 0 bases at V and 5 bases at J, with 13 bases between. The CDR3 is 16 amino acids. CDR3 in amino acids: CASSPPRRAENEKLFF. Written as DNA, the CDR3 is TGTGCCAGCTCACCACCTCGGCGGGCAGAAAATGAAAAACTGTTTTTT.

The J gene is TRBJ2-7, the V gene TRBV18, with D possibly matching TRBD1 (6 bases). The germline V and J ends were trimmed by 3 bases and 2 bases, with 11 bases remaining between them. Germline CDR1 is KGHSH and CDR2 is LQKENI. This CDR3 is built from 14 residues. The CDR3 DNA follows: TGTGCCAGCTCACCTGACAGGCCAACCTACGAGCAGTACTTC. It encodes CASSPDRPTYEQYF.

The chain has TRBV5-5 and TRBJ2-2, with 10 bases lining up with TRBD2. Trimming took 4 bases from V and 0 from J; bases not matched to a gene: 9. Germline assignment: CDR1 SGHKS and CDR2 YYEKEE (reference sequence). The CDR3 is made up of 18 amino acids. CDR3 region: CASSHRGTSVTNTGELFF. The DNA for the CDR3 is TGTGCCAGCAGCCACCGGGGGACTAGCGTTACGAACACCGGGGAGCTGTTTTTT.

This clone was detected only once. The gene calls are TRBV6-5 and TRBJ2-5, with 7 bases identical to TRBD2. Trimming took 4 bases from V and 2 from J; bases not matched to a gene: 7. CDR1 and CDR2 from the germline V gene are MNHEY and SVGAGI. The CDR3 consists of 15 residues. The chain's CDR3 is CASSFRGETQETQYF. The CDR3 bases are TGTGCCAGCAGTTTTCGGGGGGAGACACAAGAGACCCAGTACTTC.

Here the CDR3 DNA reads TGTGCCAGTAGTACGGGAAGGACAGCCAGGGGGAACTATGGCTACACCTTC. Translating it yields CASSTGRTARGNYGYTF. The chain combines TRBV19 with TRBJ1-2; 7 positions agree with TRBD1. Trimming removed 4 bases from V and 2 bases from J; junction bases left unmatched: 13. There are 17 residues in the CDR3. Germline CDR1 reads LNHDA; CDR2 reads SQIVND (reference sequence).

This chain connects TRBV2 to TRBJ1-2; perhaps TRBD1 as D (5 bases). This CDR3 contains 15 residues. Germline CDR1 SNHLY, CDR2 FYNNEI. Deletions cut 4 bases from V and 0 bases from J, with 12 bases between. CDR3 sequence reads: CASSGLRGANYGYTF. The DNA of the CDR3 is TGTGCCAGCAGTGGGTTAAGGGGAGCTAACTATGGCTACACCTTC.